This TCR beta chain originates from a study of cytomegalovirus exposure and HLA in healthy donors. Study in general: Around 77% of some 390 genotyped donors fell in the Caucasian-associated ancestry cluster. The study's findings and limits: In a later analysis, most CMV-associated TCR beta chains appeared HLA-restricted. For cytomegalovirus status, the classifier reportedly gave diagnoses with high specificity and sensitivity.

CDR1 SEHNR and CDR2 FQNEAQ come from the germline V gene (reference sequence). CDR3 length: 14 residues. The primer mix had 60 Vbeta and 13 Jbeta primers. The protocol was immunoSEQ multiplex PCR, while the TCRdb copy is restricted to in-frame clones and leaves out a portion. The sample includes 55,000 to 75,000 clones, around two thirds of them seen just once. In regard to this clone: No antigen is known for it. An end of the junction does not agree with germline; a read error may underlie this.

The sequenced material came from PBMCs. The TCR comes from a human donor in good health. The rearrangement uses TRBV7-9 and TRBJ1-1; perhaps TRBD1 as D (6 bases). The CDR3 region has the DNA TGTTCCAGCAGACCTCAAGGGGGGAACACTGAAGCTTTCTTT. Translating gives CSSRPQGGNTEAFF. Combining the CDR3 with reference TRBV7-9 and TRBJ1-1 gives the whole variable domain DTGVSQNPRHKITKRGQNVTFRCDPISEHNRLYWYRQTLGQGPEFLTYFQNEAQLEKSRLLSDRFSAERPKGSFSTLEIQRTEQGDSAMYLCSSRPQGGNTEAFFGQGTRLTVV.